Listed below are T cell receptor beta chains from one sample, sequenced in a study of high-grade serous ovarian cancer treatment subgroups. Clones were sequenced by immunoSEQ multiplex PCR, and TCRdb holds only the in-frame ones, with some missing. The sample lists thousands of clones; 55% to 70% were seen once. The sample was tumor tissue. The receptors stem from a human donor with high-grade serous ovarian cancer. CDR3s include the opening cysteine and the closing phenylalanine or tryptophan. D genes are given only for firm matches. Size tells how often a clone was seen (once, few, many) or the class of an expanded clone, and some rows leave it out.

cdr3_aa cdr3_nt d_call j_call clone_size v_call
CSANRGYEQYF TGCAGTGCAAACAGGGGTTACGAGCAGTACTTC TRBD1 TRBJ2-7 - TRBV20-1
CASSLGDTSTNEKLFF TGTGCCAGCAGCTTAGGGGACACCTCAACTAATGAAAAACTGTTTTTT - TRBJ1-4 few TRBV7-9
CASSEYGGSNQPQHF TGTGCCAGCAGTGAGTACGGCGGAAGCAATCAGCCCCAGCATTTT - TRBJ1-5 - TRBV6-1
CASSRGTGPNTEAFF TGCGCCAGCAGCAGAGGGACAGGTCCGAACACTGAAGCTTTCTTT TRBD1 TRBJ1-1 few TRBV5-1
CASSSLLRDREGGTFF TGTGCCAGCAGCTCCCTACTCCGGGACAGGGAAGGTGGGACTTTCTTT TRBD1 TRBJ1-1 - TRBV7-2
CASSLSVLQPQHF TGTGCCAGCAGCCTCAGTGTGTTACAGCCCCAGCATTTT - TRBJ1-5 - TRBV6-1
CASSQSRDRGLGAFF TGCGCCAGCAGTCAATCCCGGGACAGGGGGCTGGGAGCTTTCTTT TRBD1 TRBJ1-1 once TRBV23-1
CASSPDGTGKYGYTF TGTGCCAGCAGTCCCGATGGGACTGGAAAATATGGCTACACCTTC - TRBJ1-2 few TRBV28
CASSLTGGSGEGYTF TGTGCCAGCAGTCTGACGGGGGGCTCCGGGGAGGGCTACACCTTC - TRBJ1-2 few TRBV6-9
CAWGASFNTEAFF TGTGCCTGGGGCGCCTCATTTAACACTGAAGCTTTCTTT - TRBJ1-1 - TRBV30
CASSFVSGGSSYEQYF TGTGCCAGCAGCTTCGTTAGCGGGGGGAGCTCCTACGAGCAGTACTTC TRBD2 TRBJ2-7 - TRBV7-8
CATSRVGVGNTIYF TGTGCCACCAGCAGAGTAGGGGTCGGAAACACCATATATTTT - TRBJ1-3 - TRBV15
CASSMNRVMDTEAFF TGTGCCAGTAGTATGAACAGGGTGATGGACACTGAAGCTTTCTTT - TRBJ1-1 few TRBV19
CASSRGQGLQETQYF TGTGCCAGCAGCCGCGGACAGGGCCTCCAAGAGACCCAGTACTTC TRBD1 TRBJ2-5 few TRBV5-4
CASSYRHGISPLHF TGTGCCAGCAGTTATCGACACGGGATTTCACCCCTCCACTTT - TRBJ1-6 few TRBV6-5
CASGMGGTGFTVEQFF TGTGCTAGTGGTATGGGCGGGACAGGCTTCACGGTGGAGCAGTTCTTC TRBD1 TRBJ2-1 - TRBV12-5
CAGQDPPNTEAFF TGTGCCGGCCAGGACCCCCCGAACACTGAAGCTTTCTTT - TRBJ1-1 few TRBV10-3
CASSSGRGWIDNQPQHF TGTGCCAGTAGTAGTGGACGAGGTTGGATAGACAATCAGCCCCAGCATTTT - TRBJ1-5 - TRBV19
CASSEGAGSYNEQFF TGTGCCAGCAGTGAGGGGGCAGGCTCCTACAATGAGCAGTTCTTC - TRBJ2-1 - TRBV6-1
CASSVGVQETQYF TGTGCCAGCAGCGTAGGGGTACAAGAGACCCAGTACTTC - TRBJ2-5 - TRBV9
CASSSPMGAHTIYF TGTGCCAGCAGCTCGCCGATGGGGGCACACACCATATATTTT - TRBJ1-3 - TRBV13
CASNERGVETQYF TGTGCCAGCAACGAGCGGGGGGTTGAGACCCAGTACTTC TRBD2 TRBJ2-5 - TRBV9
CAHGGRLDQPQHF TGTGCCCACGGGGGACGGCTAGATCAGCCCCAGCATTTT - TRBJ1-5 - TRBV10-3
CASSIASNQPQHF TGTGCCAGTAGTATTGCTAGCAATCAGCCCCAGCATTTT - TRBJ1-5 large TRBV19
CASRQSTDTQYF TGTGCCAGCAGGCAGAGCACAGATACGCAGTATTTT - TRBJ2-3 once TRBV6-6
CATSRATGDYGYTF TGTGCCACCAGCAGAGCGACAGGGGATTATGGCTACACCTTC TRBD1 TRBJ1-2 few TRBV15
CRERGAVF TGCAGGGAGCGGGGAGCTGTTTTT TRBD2 TRBJ2-2 - TRBV20-1
CASSLRGNTEAFF TGCGCCAGCAGCTTGAGAGGGAACACTGAAGCTTTCTTT - TRBJ1-1 - TRBV5-1
CASSPGQLNTEAFF TGTGCCAGCAGCCCGGGACAGCTGAACACTGAAGCTTTCTTT TRBD1 TRBJ1-1 - TRBV2
CASTEGVGTDTQYF TGTGCCAGCACAGAAGGGGTGGGCACAGATACGCAGTATTTT - TRBJ2-3 - TRBV19
CASSPSGGRDTQYF TGTGCCAGCAGCCCAAGCGGGGGGCGGGATACGCAGTATTTT TRBD2 TRBJ2-3 - TRBV7-3
CASSEVWTGRANVLTF TGTGCCAGCAGTGAAGTGTGGACAGGGAGGGCCAACGTCCTGACTTTC TRBD1 TRBJ2-6 few TRBV6-1
CASSGGTYEQYF TGTGCCAGCAGTGGAGGAACCTACGAGCAGTACTTC - TRBJ2-7 - TRBV5-4
CASSYSITTGYTEAFF TGTGCCAGCAGTTACTCGATAACAACGGGGTACACTGAAGCTTTCTTT - TRBJ1-1 - TRBV6-6
CASSTSGSYNEQFF TGTGCCAGCAGTACTAGCGGCTCCTACAATGAGCAGTTCTTC TRBD2 TRBJ2-1 - TRBV25-1
CASRSRSRAGNSPLHF TGCGCCAGCAGGTCCCGGAGCCGGGCGGGTAATTCACCCCTCCACTTT - TRBJ1-6 - TRBV4-3
CASSLDPTKNIQYF TGTGCCAGCAGCTTAGATCCTACCAAAAACATTCAGTACTTC - TRBJ2-4 - TRBV11-2
CSGNRGGTGELFF TGCAGCGGAAACAGGGGAGGAACCGGGGAGCTGTTTTTT - TRBJ2-2 - TRBV29-1
CASSEVGGRINEKLFF TGTGCCAGCAGTGAAGTGGGGGGACGGATAAATGAAAAACTGTTTTTT - TRBJ1-4 - TRBV25-1
CASGRQGWGYQPQHF TGTGCCAGCGGGAGACAGGGATGGGGATATCAGCCCCAGCATTTT TRBD1 TRBJ1-5 - TRBV6-5
CASSVGVSGVDEQFF TGTGCCAGCAGCGTAGGGGTTAGCGGGGTGGATGAGCAGTTCTTC TRBD2 TRBJ2-1 - TRBV9
CASSQKGKMFWNTEAFF TGTGCCAGCAGCCAAAAGGGTAAGATGTTCTGGAACACTGAAGCTTTCTTT - TRBJ1-1 few TRBV7-8
CASSSSGAENIQYF TGCGCCAGCAGCTCGTCAGGGGCTGAAAACATTCAGTACTTC - TRBJ2-4 - TRBV5-1
CASSLTGTNEQFF TGTGCCAGCAGCTTAACGGGTACCAATGAGCAGTTCTTC - TRBJ2-1 - TRBV7-7
CSASKGGYYEQYF TGCAGCGCCTCTAAAGGGGGTTACTACGAGCAGTACTTC - TRBJ2-7 - TRBV29-1
CASSLGGRTYNSPLHF TGCGCCAGCAGCCTGGGGGGCCGGACCTATAATTCACCCCTCCACTTT - TRBJ1-6 - TRBV5-1
CASSQGAGFDEKLFF TGCGCCAGCAGCCAAGGGGCAGGGTTCGATGAAAAACTGTTTTTT - TRBJ1-4 medium-sized TRBV4-1
CASSLSAGYGYTF TGTGCCAGCAGCTTATCGGCAGGCTATGGCTACACCTTC - TRBJ1-2 - TRBV7-3
CASSPTSSYNSPLHF TGTGCCAGCTCACCCACTAGCTCCTATAATTCACCCCTCCACTTT - TRBJ1-6 - TRBV18
CASSLATANYEQYF TGTGCCAGCAGCTTAGCCACAGCAAACTACGAGCAGTACTTC - TRBJ2-7 - TRBV7-9
CATSWGSETQYF TGTGCCACCTCCTGGGGTTCAGAGACCCAGTACTTC - TRBJ2-5 - TRBV2